The 8 T cell receptor beta chains below all came from one sample that was sequenced in a study of T cells in Graves' hyperthyroidism and ophthalmopathy. What was amplified from RNA transcripts were TCR beta CDR3 regions. HTBI primers drove first-round RT-PCR of the TCR CDR3. TCRdb independently ran MiXCR on the multiplex PCR reads; one entry per CDR3 protein. This table has approximately 490,000 distinct CDR3 sequences, 20% to 25% appearing once. Sequencing input: blood. Receptors originate from a woman aged 70-85 years with Graves' ophthalmopathy.

Concerning this clonotype itself: A much larger clone differs from this one at a single base, so this may be a read error. V gene TRBV2 combines with J gene TRBJ1-1; D unclear. Per germline, CDR1 SNHLY and CDR2 FYNNEI. The CDR3 contains 11 residues. V was clipped by 7 bases and J by 9 bases, with 12 bases between them. CDR3 nucleotide sequence: TGTGCCAGCACGGGCCTCTCAAAAGCTTTCTTT. Protein product: CASTGLSKAFF.

In its sample, this clonotype was seen many times. This chain uses TRBV6-1 with TRBJ2-7, with D unresolved. Between the trimmed V and J ends, which lost 0 bases and 6 bases, there was a span of 3 bases. Germline V gives CDR1 MNHNS, CDR2 SASEGT. The length of the CDR3 is 11 residues. CDR3 region: CASSEAGEQYF. CDR3 DNA sequence: TGTGCCAGCAGTGAAGCGGGCGAGCAGTACTTC.

To note about this clonotype: Compared with germline, one end of the junction differs, possibly owing to a read error. The rearrangement joins TRBV7-7 to TRBJ2-2; 14 bases are shared with TRBD2. The CDR3 is 16 amino acids. Germline CDR1 and CDR2: SSHAT and FNYEAQ (reference sequence). The CDR3 sequence: CASSTGLAGVGRELFF. Written as DNA, the CDR3 is TGTGCTAGCAGCACGGGACTAGCGGGAGTAGGCCGGGAGCTGTTTTTT.

The CDR3 nucleotides are TGTGCCAGCAGCGCGAGGAGGGCGGCAGCGGGAGCCAGCACAGATACGCAGTATTTT. It specifies CASSARRAAAGASTDTQYF. The chain couples TRBV9 to TRBJ2-3, with 8 bases matching TRBD2. Trimming removed 3 bases from V and 0 bases from J; junction bases left unmatched: 15. The CDR3 runs to 19 residues. Germline V gene lookup returns CDR1 SGDLS and CDR2 YYNGEE.

This clonotype occurred many times. One junction end does not reproduce the germline sequence, and a read error may be involved. The V call is TRBV7-7, the J call TRBJ2-5, with a possible D match to TRBD2 (6 bases). This CDR3 region has 13 residues. From germline, CDR1 is SSHAT and CDR2 FNYEAQ (reference sequence). In DNA form, the CDR3 reads TGTGCTAGCAGCTTAGCGGTTTCGGAGACCCAGTACTTC. This codes for CASSLAVSETQYF.

This chain uses TRBV29-1 with TRBJ1-4; D not resolved. Trimming stripped 7 bases from V and 8 bases from J, with 14 bases between. This CDR3 contains 12 residues. Germline lookup yields CDR1 SQVTM and CDR2 ANQGSEA. CDR3 amino acids: CSARAGREKLFF. The DNA of the CDR3 is TGCAGCGCTCGGGCCGGGAGGGAAAAACTGTTTTTT.

There are a few counts of this clonotype. V gene TRBV6-1 combines with J gene TRBJ2-7; weak D call: TRBD1 (5 bases). Germline values: CDR1 MNHNS, CDR2 SASEGT. The CDR3 loop spans 11 amino acids. Trimming removed 7 bases from V and 3 bases from J, with 7 bases in between. The CDR3 bases are TGTGCCAGCAAACAGGTCTACGAGCAGTACTTC. Translated: CASKQVYEQYF.

This clonotype came up a few times. CDR3 sequence (DNA): TGCAGTGCTAGAGAGGGGGGAGGTCGCTACGAGCAGTACTTC. Its protein product is CSAREGGGRYEQYF. The genes are TRBV20-1 and TRBJ2-7; TRBD2 might be the D (6 bases). The CDR3 is 14 residues long. In germline, CDR1 is DFQATT, CDR2 SNEGSKA (reference sequence). Trimming removed 0 bases at V and 3 bases at J, with 12 bases between.